This T cell receptor beta chain was recovered during a study of T cells in Graves' hyperthyroidism and ophthalmopathy. About the research overall: Peripheral blood samples were taken at initial diagnosis, prior to any treatment.

The CDR3 length is 18 residues. The V gene's germline CDR1 is ENHRY and CDR2 SYGVKD. J was trimmed by 0 bases and V by 4 bases; bases with no gene match: 7. Newly diagnosed hyperthyroidism patients aged 18 to 65 years had disease lasting under 2 months. Around 10 ml of fresh peripheral blood supplied the PBMCs. Study results and limitations: Stable hyperthyroidism was separated from ophthalmopathy by a model based on 13 V-J features.

Notes on this clonotype: What it binds is unknown.

There were TCR beta CDR3 regions amplified from RNA transcripts. RT-PCR in the first round (using the HTBI primer set) targeted the TCR CDR3. TCRdb re-analysed the multiplex PCR reads in MiXCR, keeping a single row per CDR3 protein. Altogether about 340,000 distinct CDR3 sequences are present, approximately 18% being singletons, with the ten largest covering about 53%. Material: blood. This clonotype was obtained from a woman aged 45-65 years with Graves' hyperthyroidism. The chain employs TRBV10-3 and TRBJ2-1; TRBD2 matches 12 bases. This chain's CDR3 is CAISGTSGNGSSYNEQFF. The CDR3 region has the DNA TGTGCCATCAGTGGGACTAGCGGGAACGGGAGCTCCTACAATGAGCAGTTCTTC.